Listed below are T cell receptor beta chains from one sample, sequenced in a study of vaccination and CD4 T cells after COVID-19. No antigen has been assigned to these receptors. TCRdb re-called the PCR reads through MiXCR, storing one row per CDR3 protein. This table has roughly 17,000 distinct CDR3 sequences, 55% appearing once. Material: CD4+ T cells from blood, cultured in vitro. The receptors were gathered from a human donor who had recovered from COVID-19. Each CDR3 is given with its conserved first and last residue. D genes are given only for firm matches. Some rows mark clone size as missing; the rest say once, few, many or name a class of expanded clone.

>.|TRBJ2-1|TRBV5-4|TRBD2
CASSQTSGNYNEQFF
TGTGCCAGCAGCCAGACTAGCGGGAACTACAATGAGCAGTTCTTC
>.|TRBJ1-1|TRBV7-9|TRBD1
CASSSQGPDTEAFF
TGTGCCAGCAGTTCACAGGGGCCTGACACTGAAGCTTTCTTT
>.|TRBJ1-5|TRBV7-9|.
CASSFDGGPQHF
TGTGCCAGCAGCTTCGATGGGGGGCCCCAGCATTTT
>.|TRBJ2-2|TRBV2|.
CASSTTGASTGELFF
TGTGCCAGCAGTACGACGGGGGCGAGCACCGGGGAGCTGTTTTTT
>few|TRBJ1-5|TRBV6-1|.
CASSQTNQPQHF
TGTGCCAGCAGCCAGACCAATCAGCCCCAGCATTTT
>.|TRBJ2-1|TRBV18|TRBD1
CASSPETGSNEQFF
TGTGCCAGCTCACCAGAGACAGGGAGCAATGAGCAGTTCTTC
>few|TRBJ2-7|TRBV27|TRBD2
CASSWASGASYEQYF
TGTGCCAGCAGTTGGGCTAGCGGGGCCTCCTACGAGCAGTACTTC
>.|TRBJ1-1|TRBV28|.
CASRPEWDTEAFF
TGTGCCAGCAGGCCGGAATGGGACACTGAAGCTTTCTTT
>.|TRBJ1-2|TRBV12-3/TRBV12-4|.
CASSLAHWGSGGYTF
TGTGCCAGCAGTTTAGCGCATTGGGGGAGCGGCGGCTACACCTTC
>.|TRBJ1-5|TRBV7-2|.
CASSLARSNQPQHF
TGTGCCAGCAGCTTGGCCCGTAGCAATCAGCCCCAGCATTTT
>.|TRBJ2-5|TRBV2|.
CASSERGQETQYF
TGTGCCAGCAGTGAAAGGGGCCAAGAGACCCAGTACTTC
>.|TRBJ2-7|TRBV3-1|.
CASSLLGQAYEQYF
TGTGCCAGCAGCCTATTGGGACAAGCCTACGAGCAGTACTTC
>.|TRBJ2-3|TRBV19|.
CASRASTDTQYF
TGTGCCAGTAGGGCCAGCACAGATACGCAGTATTTT
>.|TRBJ1-5|TRBV19|.
CASSIQTGIQHF
TGTGCCAGTAGTATCCAGACAGGAATCCAGCATTTT
>.|TRBJ1-2|TRBV7-9|TRBD1
CASSLARGQGYGYTF
TGTGCCAGCAGCTTAGCGAGGGGACAGGGCTATGGCTACACCTTC
>.|TRBJ2-2|TRBV11-3|TRBD1
CASSQGQVNTGELFF
TGTGCCAGCAGCCAGGGACAGGTTAACACCGGGGAGCTGTTTTTT